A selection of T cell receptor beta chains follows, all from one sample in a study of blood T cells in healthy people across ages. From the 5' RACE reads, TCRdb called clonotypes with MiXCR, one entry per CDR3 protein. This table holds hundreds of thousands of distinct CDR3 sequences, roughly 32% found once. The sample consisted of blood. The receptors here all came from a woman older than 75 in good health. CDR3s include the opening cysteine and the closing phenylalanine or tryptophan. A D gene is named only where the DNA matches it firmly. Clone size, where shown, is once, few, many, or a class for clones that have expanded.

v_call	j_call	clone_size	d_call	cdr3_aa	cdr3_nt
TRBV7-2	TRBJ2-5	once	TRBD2	CASSLLRLAGQETQYF	TGTGCCAGCAGCTTACTCCGACTAGCGGGGCAGGAGACCCAGTACTTC
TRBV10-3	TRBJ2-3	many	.	CAISGPGETDTQYF	TGTGCCATCAGTGGGCCGGGAGAGACAGATACGCAGTATTTT
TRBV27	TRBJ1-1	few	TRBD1	CASSLLSQGATEAFF	TGTGCCAGCAGTTTATTAAGCCAGGGGGCGACTGAAGCTTTCTTT
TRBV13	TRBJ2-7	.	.	CASSHDGPPGSYEQYF	TGTGCCAGCAGTCACGATGGTCCCCCGGGAAGCTACGAGCAGTACTTC
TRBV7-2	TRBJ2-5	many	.	CASSLTRVGGTQYF	TGTGCCAGCAGCCTCACACGGGTTGGCGGGACCCAGTACTTC
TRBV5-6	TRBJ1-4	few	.	CASSLADLGREKLFF	TGTGCCAGCAGCCTCGCGGACCTGGGGCGGGAAAAACTGTTTTTT
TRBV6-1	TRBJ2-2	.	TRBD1	CASSEAHGQANTGELFF	TGTGCCAGCAGTGAAGCGCATGGACAGGCGAACACCGGGGAGCTGTTTTTT
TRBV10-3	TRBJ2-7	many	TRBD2	CAINTNSLAGGIEFPAHSYEQYF	TGTGCCATCAATACCAACAGTTTAGCGGGGGGTATTGAATTTCCGGCGCACTCCTACGAGCAGTACTTC
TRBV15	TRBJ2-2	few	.	CATSRDQGQGTGELFF	TGTGCCACCAGCAGAGATCAGGGACAAGGGACCGGGGAGCTGTTTTTT
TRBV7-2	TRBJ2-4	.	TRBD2	CASSPDSGRAENIQYF	TGCGCCAGCAGCCCAGATAGCGGGAGAGCCGAAAACATTCAGTACTTC
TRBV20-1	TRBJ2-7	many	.	CSAQGRGRGGEQYF	TGCAGTGCCCAGGGTCGGGGGAGAGGGGGCGAGCAGTACTTC
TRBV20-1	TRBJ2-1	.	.	CSVPGGQIYNEQFF	TGCAGTGTGCCCGGGGGCCAAATCTACAATGAGCAGTTCTTC
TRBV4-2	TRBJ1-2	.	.	CASSKSGTRDGYTF	TGTGCCAGCAGCAAATCCGGGACAAGAGATGGCTACACCTTC
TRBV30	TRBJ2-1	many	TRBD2	CAWSPSGGYSSYNEQFF	TGTGCCTGGAGCCCATCCGGGGGGTATAGCTCCTACAATGAGCAGTTCTTC
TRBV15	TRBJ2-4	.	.	CATSRDTAAKNIQYF	TGTGCCACCAGCAGAGATACGGCAGCCAAAAACATTCAGTACTTC
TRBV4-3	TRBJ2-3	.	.	CASSQDLEGLGTDTQYF	TGCGCCAGCAGCCAAGATTTAGAGGGTCTGGGCACAGATACGCAGTATTTT
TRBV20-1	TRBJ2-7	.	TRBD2	CSARSRPGLADYEQYF	TGCAGTGCTAGATCACGGCCGGGACTAGCGGATTACGAGCAGTACTTC
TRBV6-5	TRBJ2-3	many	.	CASSSGSVAQYF	TGTGCCAGCAGTTCAGGCAGTGTGGCGCAGTATTTT
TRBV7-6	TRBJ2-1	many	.	CASSHQSGRPYNEQFF	TGTGCCAGCAGCCATCAATCCGGCCGGCCCTACAATGAGCAGTTCTTC
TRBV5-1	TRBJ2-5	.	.	CASSPGQAKETQYF	TGCGCCAGCAGCCCGGGGCAGGCGAAAGAGACCCAGTACTTC